The source of this T cell receptor beta chain is a study of vaccination and CD4 T cells after COVID-19. The wider study: Cultures serving as controls received a peptide pool (CEFX or HIV-1 Nef) or no peptide.

Concerning this clonotype: Its specificity is not known.

CDR1 is SGHTS, CDR2 YDEGEE, per germline. Germline trimming cut 1 base from V and 2 bases from J; bases unmatched to any gene: 2. The CDR3 is made up of 15 amino acids. Sequencing of cultured CD4+ T cell DNA used the Oncomine TCR Beta short-read assay. TCRdb called the PCR reads again in MiXCR, with one record for every CDR3 protein. The sample holds about 22,000 distinct CDR3 sequences; 50% are singletons and the top ten take roughly 9%. Sample treatment: approximately nine-day PBMC culture with coronavirus spike peptide pools or control peptides (ViraFEST assay). The rearrangement uses TRBV5-8 and TRBJ2-1, with 8 bases that match TRBD2. The receptor's source is a human donor who had recovered from COVID-19. The sequenced sample consisted of CD4+ T cells from blood, cultured in vitro. This chain's CDR3 is CASSLLLAAYNEQFF. The CDR3 bases are TGTGCCAGCAGCTTGCTACTAGCGGCCTACAATGAGCAGTTCTTC.